This T cell receptor beta chain was obtained from a study of early T cells in non-severe SARS-CoV-2 infection. The germline V gene has CDR1 SQVTM and CDR2 ANQGSEA. The ends lost 7 bases at V and 0 bases at J; junction bases unmatched: 17. This CDR3 has 18 amino acids. TCRdb re-analysed the 5' RACE reads in MiXCR, keeping a single row per CDR3 protein. Seen here are approximately 69,000 distinct CDR3 sequences, 12% observed once, and the top ten hold about 4%. The TCR was taken from an adult who was a healthcare worker with PCR-confirmed SARS-CoV-2 infection or an uninfected control (not recorded which). Sequenced: whole blood. The chain combines TRBV29-1 with TRBJ2-1; 8 bases are a match to TRBD2. The CDR3 DNA is TGCAGCGCCCCGGCGCTTCCCGGACTAGCTGGCTCCTACAATGAGCAGTTCTTC. Translated: CSAPALPGLAGSYNEQFF.